This T cell receptor beta chain was observed in a study of technical replicates of blood from a few donors. This CDR3 region has 17 residues. Using immunoSEQ multiplex PCR, the repertoire was profiled, and TCRdb retains in-frame clones only, with some absent. Of tens of thousands of clones listed, around 94% are singletons. Sequenced input: T cells isolated from PBMCs. The source of this sequence is a human donor in good health. The chain joins TRBV21-1 to TRBJ1-1; the table assigns TRBD1, which was not confirmed against the DNA. TRBV21-1 is an annotated pseudogene. CDR3 nucleotides: TGTGCCAGCAGCAAAGGGGGGCACCGGGACAAAAGCACTGAAGCTTTCTTT. Translated: CASSKGGHRDKSTEAFF.